These 14 T cell receptor beta chains came from one sample sequenced in a study of CD8+CD57+ T cells in acquired aplastic anemia. Genomic DNA, serving as template, underwent TCR beta VDJ and CDR3 profiling. From the reads, TCRdb called clonotypes with MiXCR, one entry per CDR3 protein. The sample lists 150,000 or so distinct CDR3 sequences, roughly 43% occurring once. Sequencing involved patients with CD8+CD57+ cell expansion previously shown by flow cytometry. The sample taken for sequencing was sorted CD4+, CD8+, or CD8+CD57+ T cells (not recorded which) from PBMCs. The receptors originated from a human donor with aplastic anemia.

Worth noting for this clonotype: The junction shows a germline mismatch at one end, possibly a read error. The chain recombines TRBV27 with TRBJ2-7; the D is unclear. This CDR3 has 13 residues. From germline, CDR1 is MNHEY and CDR2 SMNVEV (reference sequence). This CDR3 reads CALPPRSSYDQYF. The CDR3 DNA reads as TGTGCCCTTCCCCCAAGGAGCTCCTACGATCAGTACTTC.

The chain has TRBV29-1 and TRBJ2-3, with unresolved D. Germline CDR1 is SQVTM and CDR2 is ANQGSEA. The CDR3 is 11 amino acids. Trimming took 3 bases from V and 10 from J, leaving 11 bases between them. CDR3 amino acids: CSVDRTQAQYF. The DNA for the CDR3 is TGCAGCGTTGACCGGACCCAGGCGCAGTATTTT.

The rearrangement links TRBV7-3 to TRBJ2-5; weak D call: TRBD1 (5 bases). V dropped 5 bases and J dropped 4 bases, with 11 bases sitting between them. Per germline, CDR1 SGHTA and CDR2 FQGTGA. This CDR3 is 13 amino acids long. As DNA, the CDR3 is TGTGCCAGCAGCCCCAGGGTCGCAGAGACCCAGTACTTC. Its protein is CASSPRVAETQYF.

The gene calls are TRBV30 and TRBJ1-4, with no clear D. The CDR3 contains 15 residues. The V and J ends lost 0 bases and 3 bases respectively, with 11 bases between them. The germline CDR1 and CDR2 sequences are GTSNPN and SVGIG (reference sequence). The CDR3 DNA sequence: TGTGCCTGGAGTGTACCGGAGGGTCCTAATGAAAAACTGTTTTTT. It encodes CAWSVPEGPNEKLFF.

This clonotype was seen a few times. V usage is TRBV7-2 and J usage is TRBJ2-5, with 11 positions matching TRBD2. With V trimmed by 3 bases and J by 1 base, 1 base remained unmatched. From germline, CDR1 is SGHTA and CDR2 FQGNSA. This CDR3 spans 15 amino acids. The chain's CDR3 is CASSLTSGVQETQYF. The CDR3 coding sequence is TGTGCCAGCAGCTTGACTAGCGGGGTCCAAGAGACCCAGTACTTC.

The chain has TRBV6-1 and TRBJ1-1; D is perhaps TRBD1 (6 bases). Per the germline V gene, CDR1 is MNHNS and CDR2 is SASEGT. With 5 bases removed from V and 4 bases from J, the gap between germline ends came to 17 bases. This CDR3 has 15 amino acids. CDR3 nucleotides: TGTGCCAGCAGTCGGGACATCGCAACAGGCACTGAAGCTTTCTTT. Protein sequence: CASSRDIATGTEAFF.

V usage is TRBV30 and J usage is TRBJ2-3; D ambiguous. V lost 3 bases, J lost 4 bases, and 8 bases lay in between. In germline, CDR1 is GTSNPN, CDR2 SVGIG (reference sequence). There are 12 residues in the CDR3. In nucleotides, the CDR3 is TGTGCCTGGAGACCGGCCTCAGATACGCAGTATTTT. This encodes CAWRPASDTQYF.

There are many counts of this clonotype. The rearrangement uses TRBV29-1 and TRBJ2-7; TRBD2 matches 8 bases. The CDR3 has 13 amino acids. From germline, CDR1 is SQVTM and CDR2 ANQGSEA. V was clipped by 4 bases and J by 5 bases; unmatched bases: 7. CDR3 DNA: TGCAGCGTTGTATCGAGCGGGAGTGACGAGCAGTACTTC. As protein: CSVVSSGSDEQYF.

This clonotype came up many times. J is TRBJ1-1 and V is TRBV7-2; D is uncertain. Trimming pared 3 bases from V and 6 bases from J, leaving 8 bases between. CDR3 length equals 12 residues. Germline lookup yields CDR1 SGHTA and CDR2 FQGNSA. DNA for the CDR3: TGTGCCAGCAGCTTGTGGGTTCCTGAAGCTTTCTTT. It encodes CASSLWVPEAFF.

V and J are TRBV15 and TRBJ2-7; tentative D call: TRBD2 (7 bases). CDR3 length: 16 amino acids. Deletions cut 0 bases from V and 3 bases from J, with 15 bases between. Germline CDR1 is LNHNV and CDR2 is YYDKDF (reference sequence). CDR3 region: CATSRDRVRGHYEQYF. In DNA form, the CDR3 reads TGTGCCACCAGCAGAGATCGAGTGCGGGGGCACTACGAGCAGTACTTC.

This clonotype was recorded a few times. A read error is possible here, since a much larger clone lies one base away. The rearrangement uses TRBV5-1 and TRBJ1-2; a weak D match, TRBD1 (5 bases). Germline values: CDR1 SGHRS, CDR2 YFSETQ. CDR3 length equals 16 residues. The CDR3 reads CVSSLGSSSRAFGYTF. The CDR3, as DNA: TGCGTCAGCAGCTTGGGTAGTTCGTCCAGGGCCTTCGGCTACACCTTC.

This clonotype occurred many times. The V gene is TRBV5-4, the J gene TRBJ1-2; 8 nucleotides align to TRBD1. The germline gives CDR1 SGHNT, CDR2 YYREEE (reference sequence). The CDR3 loop spans 15 amino acids. With 4 bases clipped from V and 2 bases from J, the junction kept 7 bases outside the gene matches. The CDR3 sequence is CASSTPGQGNYGYTF. CDR3 sequence (DNA): TGTGCCAGCAGCACCCCCGGACAGGGAAACTATGGCTACACCTTC.

The chain couples TRBV5-1 to TRBJ2-7; 8 nucleotides agree with TRBD2. V shed 4 bases, J shed 3 bases, and the junction held 6 bases outside the gene matches. The CDR3 sequence is 14 residues long. Germline loops: CDR1 SGHRS, CDR2 YFSETQ. The CDR3 bases are TGCGCCAGCAGCGTTAGCGGGGCTAACTACGAGCAGTACTTC. It encodes CASSVSGANYEQYF.

The chain has TRBV9 and TRBJ2-1; no clear D gene. Germline V gives CDR1 SGDLS, CDR2 YYNGEE. V dropped 2 bases and J dropped 6 bases, with 6 bases sitting between them. The CDR3 has 12 residues. Written as DNA, the CDR3 is TGTGCCAGCAGCGTGGATGGCAATGAGCAGTTCTTC. It yields the protein CASSVDGNEQFF.